Following are 30 T cell receptor beta chains from one sample sequenced in a study of early T cells in non-severe SARS-CoV-2 infection. TCRdb processed the 5' RACE reads anew with MiXCR; each CDR3 protein has one entry. The sample holds some 77,000 distinct CDR3 sequences, 16% seen once. Sequenced: whole blood. Source of these receptors: an adult who was a healthcare worker with PCR-confirmed SARS-CoV-2 infection or an uninfected control (not recorded which).

In its sample, this clonotype was seen a few times. The V call is TRBV7-9, the J call TRBJ2-4; 7 bases are a match to TRBD1. Trimming removed 5 bases from V and 8 bases from J; junction bases left unmatched: 12. Germline CDR1 and CDR2: SEHNR and FQNEAQ (reference sequence). The CDR3 extends over 15 amino acids. Here the CDR3 DNA reads TGTGCCAGCAGCCCCGGGACAGTGGCCTGGGACATTCAGTACTTC. This sequence encodes CASSPGTVAWDIQYF.

The chain uses TRBV29-1 and TRBJ2-6; maybe TRBD1 (5 bases). The CDR3 has 16 amino acids. Trimming took off 4 bases at V and 2 bases at J, with 15 bases between the two ends. CDR1 SQVTM and CDR2 ANQGSEA come from the germline V gene. DNA for the CDR3: TGCAGCGTTGTGGGGCAGGGTAGTACTGGGGCCAACGTCCTGACTTTC. Residues: CSVVGQGSTGANVLTF.

This clonotype was counted between two and nine times. The chain joins TRBV27 to TRBJ2-3; 9 positions match TRBD1. Looked up from germline, CDR1 is MNHEY and CDR2 is SMNVEV (reference sequence). The CDR3 is 18 residues long. Unmatched junction bases numbered 17, after V lost 4 bases and J lost 6 bases. The CDR3 bases are TGTGCCAGCAGTTCTCTACACATGGACAGGGGAGTTTTGGATACGCAGTATTTT. Translating it yields CASSSLHMDRGVLDTQYF.

The chain carries TRBV11-2 and TRBJ2-2; 11 bases are shared with TRBD2. This CDR3 contains 15 residues. Trimming removed 6 bases from V and 4 bases from J; junction bases left unmatched: 4. Germline assignment: CDR1 SGHAT and CDR2 FQNNGV. The CDR3 loop is CASSRTSGSTGELFF. As DNA, the CDR3 is TGTGCCAGCAGTCGGACTAGCGGGTCCACCGGGGAGCTGTTTTTT.

In its sample, this clonotype was seen many times. The CDR3 loop is CASTTQGWSYNSPLHF. CDR3 bases: TGTGCCAGCACCACACAGGGATGGAGCTATAATTCACCCCTCCACTTT. The chain has TRBV2 and TRBJ1-6, with D possibly being TRBD1 (6 bases). Germline V lookup: CDR1 SNHLY, CDR2 FYNNEI. The CDR3 sequence is 16 residues long. V gave up 7 bases and J gave up 3 bases, with 16 bases separating them.

This clonotype has more than one count but fewer than ten. The chain has TRBV14 and TRBJ2-3, with 8 bases fitting TRBD1. The germline V gene has CDR1 SGHDN and CDR2 FVKESK. V lost 2 bases, J lost 2 bases, and 6 bases stayed unmatched. The CDR3 runs to 16 residues. CDR3 coding DNA: TGTGCCAGCAGCCAATGGGAGACAGGGGTCACAGATACGCAGTATTTT. Protein sequence: CASSQWETGVTDTQYF. Full variable domain (rest looked up from reference TRBV14 and TRBJ2-3): EAGVTQFPSHSVIEKGQTVTLRCDPISGHDNLYWYRRVMGKEIKFLLHFVKESKQDESGMPNNRFLAERTGGTYSTLKVQPAELEDSGVYFCASSQWETGVTDTQYFGPGTRLTVL.

This clonotype was counted many times. The rearrangement links TRBV12-3 or TRBV12-4 to TRBJ1-1; TRBD1 is a possible D gene (6 bases). Trimming pared 1 base from V and 7 bases from J, leaving 16 bases between. The CDR3 is made up of 15 amino acids. The CDR3 sequence: CASSLGTATKIEAFF. Here the CDR3 DNA reads TGTGCCAGCAGTTTAGGGACAGCCACCAAGATTGAAGCTTTCTTT.

The V call is TRBV27, the J call TRBJ1-6; D unresolved. The CDR3 sequence is 16 residues long. V lost 6 bases, J lost 0 bases, and 12 bases lay in between. The germline CDR1 and CDR2 sequences are MNHEY and SMNVEV (reference sequence). The CDR3 loop is CASRPTTSSYNSPLHF. Written as DNA, the CDR3 is TGTGCCAGCAGGCCGACCACGAGCTCCTATAATTCACCCCTCCACTTT.

The chain combines TRBV5-4 with TRBJ1-2; D call uncertain. The germline CDR1 and CDR2 sequences are SGHNT and YYREEE (reference sequence). This CDR3 has 16 residues. The germline V and J ends were trimmed by 0 bases and 4 bases, with 16 bases remaining between them. The CDR3 loop reads CASSLVSGSFSYGYTF. Here the CDR3 DNA reads TGTGCCAGCAGCTTGGTATCGGGAAGCTTTAGCTATGGCTACACCTTC.

This clonotype turned up a few times. The J gene is TRBJ2-3, the V gene TRBV29-1; D unclear. CDR3 size: 13 residues. Germline V CDR1 and CDR2: SQVTM, ANQGSEA. V lost 3 bases and J 2 bases, leaving 9 bases between the germline ends. For the CDR3, the DNA is TGCAGCGTTGAGGGTGCCTCCACAGATACGCAGTATTTT. This codes for CSVEGASTDTQYF.

The chain uses TRBV15 and TRBJ2-1, with a tentative D call TRBD1 (5 bases). CDR3 size: 14 residues. The V end lost 0 bases, the J end lost 12 bases, and 15 bases lay between the germline ends. Germline V gives CDR1 LNHNV, CDR2 YYDKDF (reference sequence). In DNA, the CDR3 is TGTGCCACCAGCAGAGATCGACAGCTTCAGGGGCAGTTCTTC. Translation gives CATSRDRQLQGQFF.

This clonotype appeared many times. This chain links TRBV20-1 with TRBJ1-1; 7 bases map to TRBD1. V shed 3 bases, J shed 6 bases, and the junction held 16 bases outside the gene matches. CDR1 and CDR2 (germline): DFQATT, SNEGSKA (reference sequence). The CDR3 is 16 residues long. The CDR3 coding sequence is TGCAGTGCTAGGGGGACCAGAGAGGGGGCCACGCCTGAAGCTTTCTTT. Its protein product is CSARGTREGATPEAFF.

This clonotype was counted between two and nine times. V gene TRBV3-1 combines with J gene TRBJ2-1; a possible D gene is TRBD2 (6 bases). The V gene lost 4 bases and the J gene lost 6 bases, with 16 bases spanning the gap. The germline gives CDR1 LGHDT, CDR2 YNNKEL (reference sequence). The length of the CDR3 is 15 residues. The DNA of the CDR3 is TGTGCCAGCAGCCCCCGACAGCTGGGGGGCAATGAGCAGTTCTTC. Its translation is CASSPRQLGGNEQFF.

This clonotype was found many times. This chain uses TRBV4-1 with TRBJ1-4, with D maybe TRBD1 (6 bases). The CDR3 totals 15 residues. Per the germline V gene, CDR1 is MGHRA and CDR2 is YSYEKL. V was clipped by 4 bases and J by 5 bases, with 14 bases between them. The DNA of the CDR3 is TGCGCCAGCAGCCCGTTGCCAGGGGCAAATGAAAAACTGTTTTTT. Translating gives CASSPLPGANEKLFF.

The chain links TRBV7-6 to TRBJ2-7; D might be TRBD1 (6 bases). Germline V gene lookup returns CDR1 SGHVS and CDR2 FNYEAQ. This CDR3 has 15 residues. V was clipped by 1 base and J by 3 bases, with 13 bases between them. CDR3 bases: TGTGCCAGCAGCTTAGGTCCGACAGGACACTACGAGCAGTACTTC. This encodes CASSLGPTGHYEQYF.

By proportion, this clonotype is medium-sized (0.01 to 0.1%). The chain employs TRBV5-4 and TRBJ2-6; 7 bases are shared with TRBD1. The V gene end was trimmed by 0 bases and the J gene end by 4 bases; junction bases not matched to a gene: 1. CDR1 SGHNT and CDR2 YYREEE come from the germline V gene (reference sequence). CDR3 size: 15 residues. CDR3 sequence: CASSLVGGGANVLTF. CDR3 in DNA: TGTGCCAGCAGCTTGGTAGGGGGCGGGGCCAACGTCCTGACTTTC.

This clonotype has a handful of counts. CDR3 bases: TGTGCCAGCAGCCTCCCGCTGGGACTAGCGGGACATGAGCAGTTCTTC. It encodes CASSLPLGLAGHEQFF. The rearrangement joins TRBV3-1 to TRBJ2-1; TRBD2 agrees at 13 bases. Unmatched junction bases numbered 8, after V lost 4 bases and J lost 8 bases. CDR1 is LGHDT and CDR2 is YNNKEL in the germline V gene (reference sequence). The CDR3 covers 16 residues.

This clonotype was detected a few times. This chain uses TRBV5-1 with TRBJ2-2, with no clear D. The CDR3 length is 14 residues. V lost 0 bases, J lost 4 bases, and 7 bases lay in between. Germline CDR1 SGHRS, CDR2 YFSETQ. CDR3 coding DNA: TGCGCCAGCAGCTTGGTTCAGGTCACCGGGGAGCTGTTTTTT. Its protein product is CASSLVQVTGELFF.

This clonotype was recorded once. This CDR3 reads CASSYSSRVTDTQYF. CDR3 nucleotides: TGTGCCAGCAGTTACTCCTCTCGAGTTACAGATACGCAGTATTTT. The chain joins TRBV6-6 to TRBJ2-3; no firm D call. CDR1 is MNHNY and CDR2 is SVGAGI in the germline V gene (reference sequence). The CDR3 runs to 15 residues. The V and J ends lost 0 bases and 3 bases respectively, with 10 bases between them.

A few counts support this clonotype. This chain connects TRBV6-5 to TRBJ1-2; D not certain. Trimming pared 6 bases from V and 8 bases from J, leaving 19 bases between. The CDR3 has 14 residues. Germline V lookup: CDR1 MNHEY, CDR2 SVGAGI. In nucleotides, the CDR3 is TGTGCCAGCAGCCCCCGTACCGGGGATGGAGGCTACACCTTC. Its protein product is CASSPRTGDGGYTF.

The chain is built from TRBV30 and TRBJ1-1; D is ambiguous. The CDR3 is 13 amino acids. V was cut by 1 base and J by 0 bases, with 6 bases left in between. Germline V lookup: CDR1 GTSNPN, CDR2 SVGIG (reference sequence). For the CDR3, the DNA is TGTGCCTGGAGTGCCAAACTGAACACTGAAGCTTTCTTT. This translates into CAWSAKLNTEAFF. The full variable domain, in which reference TRBV30 and TRBJ1-1 provide the parts outside the CDR3, is SQTIHQWPATLVQPVGSPLSLECTVEGTSNPNLYWYRQAAGRGLQLLFYSVGIGQISSEVPQNLSASRPQDRQFILSSKKLLLSDSGFYLCAWSAKLNTEAFFGQGTRLTVV.

The genes are TRBV6-5 and TRBJ2-5; no clear D gene. This CDR3 has 17 residues. Trimming pared 2 bases from V and 2 bases from J, leaving 18 bases between. Germline V gene data show CDR1 as MNHEY and CDR2 as SVGAGI. CDR3 protein: CASSYGDRLGPQETQYF. The CDR3 DNA sequence: TGTGCCAGCAGTTACGGGGATAGGCTGGGCCCGCAAGAGACCCAGTACTTC.

This clonotype was counted only a few times. The J gene is TRBJ2-1, the V gene TRBV7-9; the match to TRBD2 covers 7 bases. Losses at the gene ends were 8 bases for V and 2 bases for J; bases not matched to a gene: 6. The V gene's germline CDR1 is SEHNR and CDR2 FQNEAQ (reference sequence). The CDR3 is 14 residues long. CDR3 loop: CASHGTTTYNEQFF. The CDR3 bases are TGTGCCAGCCACGGGACTACCACCTACAATGAGCAGTTCTTC.

This clonotype was detected a few times. The V and J genes are TRBV6-2 or TRBV6-3 and TRBJ1-4, with D hard to call. Trimming stripped 6 bases from V and 7 bases from J, with 18 bases between. CDR1 and CDR2 from the germline V gene are MNHEY and SVGEGT. There are 15 residues in the CDR3. CDR3 residues: CASSPRDGIVEKLFF. The CDR3 coding sequence is TGTGCCAGCAGCCCCCGGGATGGAATCGTTGAAAAACTGTTTTTT.

This clonotype was seen more than once but under ten times. V is TRBV29-1 and J is TRBJ2-1, with 8 nucleotides matching TRBD1. Germline V gene data show CDR1 as SQVTM and CDR2 as ANQGSEA. Trimming at V came to 7 bases and at J to 0 bases, leaving 5 bases not matched to a gene. The CDR3 has 14 amino acids. In nucleotides, the CDR3 is TGCAGCGCAGGGGGCCGTAGCTCCTACAATGAGCAGTTCTTC. This sequence encodes CSAGGRSSYNEQFF.

The chain uses TRBV7-3 and TRBJ2-2; TRBD2 aligns across 13 bases. The CDR3 contains 15 residues. Losses at the gene ends were 5 bases for V and 4 bases for J; bases not matched to a gene: 1. Germline assignment: CDR1 SGHTA and CDR2 FQGTGA. The CDR3 DNA reads as TGTGCCAGCAGCGGACTAGCGGGAGTCACCGGGGAGCTGTTTTTT. It codes for CASSGLAGVTGELFF.

The CDR3 reads CATTSRGNEQFF. The CDR3 DNA sequence: TGTGCCACTACAAGCCGGGGAAATGAGCAGTTCTTC. The rearrangement links TRBV24-1 to TRBJ2-1, with D tentatively TRBD2 (5 bases). From germline, CDR1 is KGHDR and CDR2 SFDVKD. V was pared by 10 bases and J by 7 bases, with 13 bases between. There are 12 residues in the CDR3.

The chain couples TRBV19 to TRBJ1-1, with 11 bases identical to TRBD1. The CDR3 contains 18 residues. V trimming: 7 bases; J trimming: 1 base; junction bases outside the gene matches: 14. Germline loops: CDR1 LNHDA, CDR2 SQIVND (reference sequence). CDR3 loop: CASIEIGQGASSNTEAFF. Written as DNA, the CDR3 is TGTGCCAGTATAGAGATAGGACAGGGGGCTTCGTCGAACACTGAAGCTTTCTTT.

This clonotype was counted many times. The rearrangement joins TRBV29-1 to TRBJ2-5; perhaps TRBD1 as D (6 bases). V lost 4 bases and J 5 bases, leaving 14 bases between the germline ends. The length of the CDR3 is 13 residues. In germline, CDR1 is SQVTM, CDR2 ANQGSEA. CDR3 nucleotide sequence: TGCAGCGTTGGACAGGTATCCGGGGAGACCCAGTACTTC. Protein product: CSVGQVSGETQYF.

The rearrangement links TRBV10-3 to TRBJ2-7; either TRBD1 or TRBD2 may fit D (5 bases each). Germline CDR1 ENHRY, CDR2 SYGVKD. CDR3 length: 13 amino acids. V lost 4 bases and J 5 bases, leaving 12 bases between the germline ends. As DNA, the CDR3 is TGTGCCATCAGTGCTCTGGGGCGGGACGAGCAGTACTTC. This codes for CAISALGRDEQYF.